The 20 T cell receptor beta chains below were found in one sample sequenced in a study of cytomegalovirus exposure and HLA in healthy donors. Clones were sequenced by immunoSEQ multiplex PCR, and TCRdb holds only the in-frame ones, with some missing. The sample records approximately 150,000 clones, more than 85% being singletons. The specimen was PBMCs. All receptors derive from a man aged 18 to 30 in good health and CMV-seronegative.

The chain employs TRBV5-6 and TRBJ2-3, with 7 nucleotides matching TRBD2. This CDR3 spans 16 amino acids. V shed 0 bases, J shed 2 bases, and the junction held 6 bases outside the gene matches. In germline, CDR1 is SGHDT, CDR2 YYEEEE. DNA for the CDR3: TGTGCCAGCAGCTTGGTTCTAGCGGTAGACACAGATACGCAGTATTTT. Encoded protein: CASSLVLAVDTDTQYF.

This chain links TRBV5-1 with TRBJ2-1; 9 bases match TRBD2. V gave up 3 bases and J gave up 2 bases; unmatched junction bases: 6. The CDR3 runs 16 residues. CDR1 is SGHRS, CDR2 YFSETQ, per germline. The CDR3 DNA reads as TGCGCCAGCAGCTCAAGACTAGCGGACCCCTACAATGAGCAGTTCTTC. Protein product: CASSSRLADPYNEQFF.

The chain carries TRBV7-8 and TRBJ2-6, with a weak D call TRBD2 (6 bases). CDR3 length: 20 residues. Trimming shortened V by 4 bases and J by 0 bases, and 22 bases separated the two germline ends. CDR1 is SGHVS, CDR2 FQNEAQ, per germline. DNA of the CDR3: TGTGCCAGCAGCTACCATATCCTTCCCAGGGAGGCCTCTGGGGCCAACGTCCTGACTTTC. It codes for CASSYHILPREASGANVLTF.

V gene TRBV10-3 combines with J gene TRBJ2-7; the D gene is possibly TRBD2 (6 bases). CDR1 and CDR2 from the germline V gene are ENHRY and SYGVKD. V was clipped by 3 bases and J by 5 bases, with 8 bases between them. This CDR3 is built from 12 residues. The CDR3 bases are TGTGCCATCAGTGATTCGGGGGACGAGCAGTACGTC. Translated: CAISDSGDEQYV.

V and J are TRBV4-1 and TRBJ2-7; D is perhaps TRBD1 (5 bases). Germline CDR1 MGHRA, CDR2 YSYEKL. Trimming removed 4 bases at V and 3 bases at J, with 13 bases between. The length of the CDR3 is 14 residues. As DNA, the CDR3 is TGCGCCAGCAGCCTGCAGGGTTCCCTCTACGAGCAGTACTTC. This translates into CASSLQGSLYEQYF.

The V and J genes are TRBV7-2 and TRBJ2-7; 11 bases align to TRBD2. The CDR3 totals 16 residues. Germline CDR1 SGHTA, CDR2 FQGNSA. V gave up 4 bases and J gave up 3 bases; unmatched junction bases: 8. CDR3 region: CASSSSRLAGNYEQYV. DNA for the CDR3: TGTGCCAGCAGCTCCTCACGACTAGCGGGGAACTACGAGCAGTACGTC.

The chain has TRBV19 and TRBJ1-4; 7 bases are shared with TRBD1. Germline CDR1 and CDR2: LNHDA and SQIVND (reference sequence). CDR3 length: 13 amino acids. Trimming at V came to 7 bases and at J to 7 bases, leaving 6 bases not matched to a gene. CDR3 sequence reads: CASNDRDAEKLFF. The CDR3 DNA reads TGTGCCAGTAATGACAGGGATGCTGAAAAACTGTTTTTT.

The rearrangement uses TRBV14 and TRBJ2-7, with D perhaps matching TRBD2 (5 bases). CDR3 size: 16 residues. The germline V and J ends were trimmed by 4 bases and 0 bases, with 16 bases remaining between them. CDR1 is SGHDN and CDR2 is FVKESK in the germline V gene. The CDR3: CASSRLGNIDSYEQYF. CDR3 in DNA: TGTGCCAGCAGCCGGCTCGGGAACATTGACTCCTACGAGCAGTACTTC. Looking up the rest from reference TRBV14 and TRBJ2-7 gives the full variable domain: EAGVTQFPSHSVIEKGQTVTLRCDPISGHDNLYWYRRVMGKEIKFLLHFVKESKQDESGMPNNRFLAERTGGTYSTLKVQPAELEDSGVYFCASSRLGNIDSYEQYFGPGTRLTVT.

The gene calls are TRBV7-9 and TRBJ1-1, with D perhaps matching TRBD1 (5 bases). Trimming took off 10 bases at V and 4 bases at J, with 16 bases between the two ends. Germline CDR1 is SEHNR and CDR2 is FQNEAQ (reference sequence). The CDR3 is made up of 13 amino acids. The DNA for the CDR3 is TGTGCCACGCGCGAAGGGGTAGGCACTGAAGCTTTCTTT. This encodes CATREGVGTEAFF.

V gene TRBV7-2 combines with J gene TRBJ1-2, with a possible D match to TRBD1 (6 bases). Trimming pared 6 bases from V and 5 bases from J, leaving 19 bases between. The length of the CDR3 is 15 residues. Germline CDR1 and CDR2: SGHTA and FQGNSA. The CDR3 region is CASSRLSGTPYGYTF. The CDR3 DNA is TGTGCCAGCAGTCGACTATCCGGGACACCTTATGGCTACACCTTC.

The chain is built from TRBV4-3 and TRBJ1-2; weak D call: TRBD1 (6 bases). This CDR3 comprises 15 residues. Trimming removed 0 bases from V and 3 bases from J, with 11 bases in between. The germline gives CDR1 LGHNA, CDR2 YSLEER. CDR3 nucleotide sequence: TGCGCCAGCAGCCAAGACAGGGGATTAGACTATGGCTACACCTTC. The encoded protein is CASSQDRGLDYGYTF.

The V and J genes are TRBV9 and TRBJ1-1, with TRBD1 matching over 9 bases. Trimming took 3 bases from V and 1 from J; bases not matched to a gene: 4. The CDR3 is made up of 15 amino acids. Germline-derived CDR1 and CDR2 are SGDLS and YYNGEE. As DNA, the CDR3 is TGTGCCAGCAGCGCCCGGACAGGGGCGAACACTGAAGCTTTCTTT. Encoded protein: CASSARTGANTEAFF.

J is TRBJ2-2 and V is TRBV9, with unresolved D. The CDR3 runs to 17 residues. Between the trimmed V and J ends, which lost 3 bases and 4 bases, there was a span of 19 bases. Germline V gene lookup returns CDR1 SGDLS and CDR2 YYNGEE. This CDR3 reads CASSAPARFPSTGELFF. CDR3 sequence (DNA): TGTGCCAGCAGCGCCCCCGCTAGGTTCCCGAGCACCGGGGAGCTGTTTTTT. The whole variable domain, remainder taken from reference TRBV9 and TRBJ2-2, is DSGVTQTPKHLITATGQRVTLRCSPRSGDLSVYWYQQSLDQGLQFLIQYYNGEERAKGNILERFSAQQFPDLHSELNLSSLELGDSALYFCASSAPARFPSTGELFFGEGSRLTVL.

J is TRBJ2-7 and V is TRBV5-1; D gene unclear. Looked up from germline, CDR1 is SGHRS and CDR2 is YFSETQ. Trimming pared 0 bases from V and 0 bases from J, leaving 10 bases between. This CDR3 is built from 15 residues. CDR3 nucleotide sequence: TGCGCCAGCAGCTTGGACAGCCTTAGCTCCTACGAGCAGTACTTC. The encoded protein is CASSLDSLSSYEQYF. The full variable domain, rest sourced from reference TRBV5-1 and TRBJ2-7, is KAGVTQTPRYLIKTRGQQVTLSCSPISGHRSVSWYQQTPGQGLQFLFEYFSETQRNKGNFPGRFSGRQFSNSRSEMNVSTLELGDSALYLCASSLDSLSSYEQYFGPGTRLTVT.

The sample holds one count of this clone. V usage is TRBV6-1 and J usage is TRBJ2-5; tentatively, D is TRBD1 (6 bases). Trimming removed 6 bases at V and 4 bases at J, with 18 bases between. Looked up from germline, CDR1 is MNHNS and CDR2 is SASEGT. There are 15 residues in the CDR3. This CDR3 reads CASRGAGRRGETQYF. DNA for the CDR3: TGTGCCAGCAGGGGGGCGGGCAGACGGGGAGAGACCCAGTACTTC.

The chain couples TRBV28 to TRBJ2-3, with D hard to call. This CDR3 comprises 12 residues. V lost 4 bases and J lost 6, with 8 bases in between. The V gene's germline CDR1 is MDHEN and CDR2 SYDVKM. Here the CDR3 reads CASSSTQDTQYF. CDR3 coding DNA: TGTGCCAGCAGTTCGACACAGGATACGCAGTATTTT.

J is TRBJ1-1 and V is TRBV9, with D perhaps matching TRBD1 (5 bases). Germline V lookup: CDR1 SGDLS, CDR2 YYNGEE. This CDR3 has 15 amino acids. V dropped 4 bases and J dropped 3 bases, with 16 bases sitting between them. The CDR3 protein is CASSPDGAGYTEAFF. CDR3 in DNA: TGTGCCAGCAGCCCCGATGGGGCTGGGTACACTGAAGCTTTCTTT.

The rearrangement uses TRBV27 and TRBJ2-3; D is unresolved. This CDR3 spans 14 amino acids. The germline V gene has CDR1 MNHEY and CDR2 SMNVEV (reference sequence). V lost 4 bases to trimming and J lost 2 bases, with 10 bases between them. CDR3 amino acids: CASSYPGFTDTQYF. The CDR3 nucleotides are TGTGCCAGCAGTTACCCCGGGTTCACAGATACGCAGTATTTT.

V and J are TRBV29-1 and TRBJ1-4, with 7 nucleotides matching TRBD1. The V gene's germline CDR1 is SQVTM and CDR2 ANQGSEA. V lost 6 bases, J lost 8 bases, and 9 bases stayed unmatched. The CDR3 consists of 13 residues. The CDR3 here is CSVVQGDREKLFF. Written as DNA, the CDR3 is TGCAGCGTCGTGCAGGGGGATCGAGAAAAACTGTTTTTT.

This chain links TRBV7-6 with TRBJ2-1; 7 nucleotides agree with TRBD2. The trim removed 5 bases at V and 0 bases at J, leaving 13 bases unmatched. Germline V CDR1 and CDR2: SGHVS, FNYEAQ. The CDR3 is 18 amino acids. The CDR3 coding sequence is TGTGCCAGCAGCCCTACCCGGCGAGCGGGAAGCTCCTACAATGAGCAGTTCTTC. This encodes CASSPTRRAGSSYNEQFF.